Below, 5 T cell receptor beta chains from the same sample are listed, as sequenced in a study of tumor-infiltrating lymphocytes in primary liver carcinoma. Reverse transcription of 450 to 500 ng total RNA with a constant-region primer produced TCR beta cDNA. Amplification in three nested multiplex PCR rounds with slightly modified ARM-PCR gave rise to TCR beta libraries. Each of the first two PCR rounds ran approximately 9 cycles with TRBV1-TRBV30 forward and C-beta reverse primers. TCRdb reanalysed the multiplex PCR reads using MiXCR and keeps one entry per CDR3 protein. The sample consists of 85,000 to 100,000 distinct CDR3 sequences, about 73% of them appearing once. For each extraction, RNA and DNA were obtained together from 20-30 mg of unsorted bulk tissue. The sequenced sample consisted of tumor-adjacent normal liver tissue. These receptors were obtained from a man aged 40-49 years with primary liver carcinoma and hepatitis B virus infection.

Notes on this clonotype: No conserved phenylalanine or tryptophan is present at the end of the CDR3, so a read error is the likely explanation. No DNA is shown, since the ends of the CDR3 on it are uncertain; the CDR3 is the one TCRdb lists. The genes are TRBV11-2 and TRBJ2-7; TRBD2, the table's D call, was not compared with the DNA. The CDR3 sequence runs 15 residues, both termini included. Per germline, CDR1 SGHAT and CDR2 FQNNGV. Here the CDR3 reads CASSLGGGTWSERYS.

In its sample, this clonotype was seen once. Compared with germline, one end of the junction differs, possibly owing to a read error. V is TRBV4-1 and J is TRBJ2-7; D is perhaps TRBD2 (6 bases). The CDR3 length is 15 residues. The germline V gene has CDR1 MGHRA and CDR2 YSYEKL. The CDR3 DNA follows: TGCGTCAGCAGTCACCTTCCCGGGACGGACTACGAGCAGTATTTC. Translating gives CVSSHLPGTDYEQYF.

This clonotype was recorded at least ten times. The chain carries TRBV5-5 and TRBJ1-2; no definite D call. CDR3 length equals 12 residues. V was shortened by 0 bases and J by 8 bases, with 8 bases between the two germline ends. Germline loops: CDR1 SGHKS, CDR2 YYEKEE (reference sequence). The chain's CDR3 is CASSLGREGYTF. The CDR3 nucleotides read TGTGCCAGCAGCTTGGGTCGAGAAGGCTACACCTTC.

With respect to this clonotype: A junction boundary mismatches the germline segment, possibly from a read error. V usage is TRBV11-2 and J usage is TRBJ2-2, with D tentatively TRBD1 or TRBD2 (5 bases each). The CDR3 totals 14 residues. In germline, CDR1 is SGHAT, CDR2 FQNNGV. This chain's CDR3 is CASSLVDGTGDLFF. The CDR3 nucleotides read TGTGCCAGCAGCTTAGTTGACGGGACCGGGGACCTGTTTTTT.

Regarding this clonotype: The CDR3 ends on some other residue instead of the conserved phenylalanine or tryptophan, so this is likely a read error. The rearrangement uses TRBV6-1 and TRBJ1-2; a weak D match, TRBD1 (6 bases). V was clipped by 0 bases and J by 7 bases, with 15 bases between them. The CDR3 covers 15 residues. Germline V gives CDR1 MNHNS, CDR2 SASEGT. The DNA for the CDR3 is TGTGCCAGCAGTGAAGCGGGGGGGGCTGGACGTGGCTACACCATC. This sequence encodes CASSEAGGAGRGYTI.